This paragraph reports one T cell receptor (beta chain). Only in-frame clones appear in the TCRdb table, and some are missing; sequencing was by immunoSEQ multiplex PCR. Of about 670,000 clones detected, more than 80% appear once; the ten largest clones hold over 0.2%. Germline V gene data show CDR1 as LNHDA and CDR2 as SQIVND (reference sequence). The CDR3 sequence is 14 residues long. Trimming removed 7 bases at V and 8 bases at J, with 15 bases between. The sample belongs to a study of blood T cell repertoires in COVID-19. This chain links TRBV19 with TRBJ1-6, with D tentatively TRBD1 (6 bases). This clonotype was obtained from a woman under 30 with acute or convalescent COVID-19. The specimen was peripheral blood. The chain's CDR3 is CASTLDRSHSPLHF. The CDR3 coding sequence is TGTGCCAGTACCCTTGACAGGAGTCATTCACCCCTCCACTTT.